Presented here are 17 T cell receptor beta chains from one specimen sequenced in a study of shared clonotypes between healthy human individuals. The protocol was immunoSEQ multiplex PCR, while the TCRdb copy is restricted to in-frame clones and leaves out a portion. The sample contains more than 850,000 clones, about four fifths of which appear only once. The sample comprised memory CD4+ T cells from PBMCs. The subset: CD45RA-negative fraction. These receptors came from a young man in good health. Some clones in this sample may be carry-over from other donors' samples.

In its sample, this clone was seen a few times. The rearrangement uses TRBV30 and TRBJ2-1; TRBD2 aligns across 7 bases. J lost 7 bases, V lost 1 base, and 10 bases had no gene match. The length of the CDR3 is 15 residues. CDR1 GTSNPN and CDR2 SVGIG come from the germline V gene (reference sequence). CDR3: CAWSERRGSGNEQFF. CDR3 in DNA: TGTGCCTGGAGTGAGCGGCGCGGGAGTGGTAATGAGCAGTTCTTC.

This chain uses TRBV18 with TRBJ2-3; a possible D gene is TRBD1 (6 bases). V lost 1 base to trimming and J lost 4 bases, with 15 bases between them. Germline V gene lookup returns CDR1 KGHSH and CDR2 LQKENI. The CDR3 spans 16 residues. The CDR3 here is CASSPLNRAVADTQYF. DNA for the CDR3: TGTGCCAGCTCACCACTAAACAGGGCGGTCGCAGATACGCAGTATTTT.

This clone was seen once. The V call is TRBV2, the J call TRBJ2-3; TRBD2 is a possible D gene (6 bases). Trimming cost V 4 bases and J 5 bases, with 16 bases left between them. Germline V gene sequence: CDR1 SNHLY, CDR2 FYNNEI. This CDR3 region has 15 residues. The CDR3: CASSGLAAGRDTQYF. CDR3 sequence (DNA): TGTGCCAGCAGTGGGCTTGCAGCGGGTAGAGATACGCAGTATTTT.

This clone was seen a few times. V and J are TRBV5-1 and TRBJ1-4; the match to TRBD1 covers 10 bases. V shed 4 bases, J shed 8 bases, and the junction held 5 bases outside the gene matches. CDR1 is SGHRS, CDR2 YFSETQ, per germline. This CDR3 contains 14 residues. CDR3: CASSADRGQEKLFF. The CDR3, as DNA: TGCGCCAGCAGCGCAGACAGGGGGCAGGAAAAACTGTTTTTT. The variable domain in full, completed from reference TRBV5-1 and TRBJ1-4, reads KAGVTQTPRYLIKTRGQQVTLSCSPISGHRSVSWYQQTPGQGLQFLFEYFSETQRNKGNFPGRFSGRQFSNSRSEMNVSTLELGDSALYLCASSADRGQEKLFFGSGTQLSVL.

V and J are TRBV4-3 and TRBJ1-1; D gene unclear. V was shortened by 1 base and J by 1 base, with 7 bases between the two germline ends. The CDR3 runs 14 residues. In germline, CDR1 is LGHNA, CDR2 YSLEER. The chain's CDR3 is CASSQVFWNTEAFF. The CDR3 DNA reads TGCGCCAGCAGCCAAGTCTTTTGGAACACTGAAGCTTTCTTT.

The chain couples TRBV28 to TRBJ2-7; TRBD2 aligns across 11 bases. Germline V CDR1 and CDR2: MDHEN, SYDVKM. This CDR3 has 12 amino acids. The junction had 0 bases not matched to a gene; V was cut back by 5 bases and J by 6 bases. The CDR3 sequence is CASSGLAGEQYF. As DNA, the CDR3 is TGTGCCAGCAGTGGACTAGCGGGCGAGCAGTACTTC.

The chain combines TRBV5-4 with TRBJ1-1; no reliable D call. Looked up from germline, CDR1 is SGHNT and CDR2 is YYREEE (reference sequence). The CDR3 runs 14 residues. V was clipped by 0 bases and J by 1 base, with 7 bases between them. The CDR3, as DNA: TGTGCCAGCAGCTTGGAATGGGGGAACACTGAAGCTTTCTTT. Protein product: CASSLEWGNTEAFF.

The V and J genes are TRBV5-4 and TRBJ2-5, with 12 nucleotides matching TRBD1. CDR1 is SGHNT and CDR2 is YYREEE in the germline V gene (reference sequence). V lost 5 bases, J lost 5 bases, and 7 bases stayed unmatched. There are 15 residues in the CDR3. In DNA form, the CDR3 reads TGTGCCAGCAGTACGGGACAGGGGGCGCAGGAGACCCAGTACTTC. Translated, it gives CASSTGQGAQETQYF.

This clone was picked up a small number of times. V gene TRBV30 combines with J gene TRBJ1-4; D gene ambiguous. Germline V gene lookup returns CDR1 GTSNPN and CDR2 SVGIG (reference sequence). The CDR3 length is 13 residues. V dropped 1 base and J dropped 7 bases, with 10 bases sitting between them. CDR3 amino acids: CAWSGRMGEKLFF. CDR3 in DNA: TGTGCCTGGAGTGGGAGGATGGGTGAAAAACTGTTTTTT.

The chain uses TRBV28 and TRBJ1-2; no clear D gene. The germline V gene has CDR1 MDHEN and CDR2 SYDVKM. V lost 2 bases, J lost 1 base, and 5 bases lay in between. The CDR3 length is 13 residues. CDR3 in amino acids: CASSLADNYGYTF. The CDR3 DNA sequence: TGTGCCAGCAGTTTAGCCGATAACTATGGCTACACCTTC.

The chain combines TRBV28 with TRBJ1-4; a weak D match, TRBD1 (5 bases). The CDR3 totals 17 residues. The V end lost 3 bases, the J end lost 5 bases, and 19 bases lay between the germline ends. The germline CDR1 and CDR2 sequences are MDHEN and SYDVKM. The CDR3 loop is CASSFGTGRGMNEKLFF. In DNA, the CDR3 is TGTGCCAGCAGTTTCGGGACGGGGCGGGGAATGAATGAAAAACTGTTTTTT.

V usage is TRBV19 and J usage is TRBJ2-7; 9 nucleotides align to TRBD1. V gave up 5 bases and J gave up 2 bases; unmatched junction bases: 4. The germline gives CDR1 LNHDA, CDR2 SQIVND (reference sequence). The CDR3 is 14 residues long. CDR3 DNA sequence: TGTGCCAGTAGTGGGGGGACAGGGACCTACGAGCAGTACTTC. It encodes CASSGGTGTYEQYF. The variable domain in full, completed from reference TRBV19 and TRBJ2-7, reads DGGITQSPKYLFRKEGQNVTLSCEQNLNHDAMYWYRQDPGQGLRLIYYSQIVNDFQKGDIAEGYSVSREKKESFPLTVTSAQKNPTAFYLCASSGGTGTYEQYFGPGTRLTVT.

CDR3 sequence: CASSLSPGQGAATNEKLFF. DNA for the CDR3: TGCGCCAGCAGCTTGTCTCCGGGACAGGGGGCTGCAACTAATGAAAAACTGTTTTTT. The chain uses TRBV5-1 and TRBJ1-4; TRBD1 matches 12 bases. Germline CDR1 reads SGHRS; CDR2 reads YFSETQ. The J segment lost 0 bases and the V segment lost 1 base, leaving 7 bases of the junction unmatched. The CDR3 length is 19 residues.

This clone came up a few times. V is TRBV4-1 and J is TRBJ2-7; TRBD2 matches at 9 bases. Germline V gives CDR1 MGHRA, CDR2 YSYEKL. CDR3 length: 14 amino acids. V lost 8 bases to trimming and J lost 5 bases; unmatched junction nucleotides: 10. In DNA, the CDR3 is TGCGCCAGCGTAGTACATAGCGGGAGCCACGAGCAGTACTTC. Translating gives CASVVHSGSHEQYF.

The chain recombines TRBV28 with TRBJ1-2, with a tentative D call TRBD1 (5 bases). Trimming shortened V by 3 bases and J by 4 bases, and 12 bases separated the two germline ends. This CDR3 region has 14 residues. The germline gives CDR1 MDHEN, CDR2 SYDVKM. CDR3: CASSLGRDTYGYTF. In DNA, the CDR3 is TGTGCCAGCAGTTTGGGCAGGGATACCTATGGCTACACCTTC.

The chain carries TRBV19 and TRBJ2-3, with unresolved D. Deletions cut 4 bases from V and 0 bases from J, with 14 bases between. This CDR3 is 16 amino acids long. The germline CDR1 and CDR2 sequences are LNHDA and SQIVND (reference sequence). The CDR3 loop reads CASSTSSKRSTDTQYF. The CDR3 bases are TGTGCCAGTAGTACATCTTCTAAACGGAGCACAGATACGCAGTATTTT.

V is TRBV4-1 and J is TRBJ1-1; D not resolved. The CDR3 is 16 residues long. Germline V gene lookup returns CDR1 MGHRA and CDR2 YSYEKL. The ends were cut back, 1 base at V and 7 bases at J, with 19 bases in the middle. CDR3: CASSQAWTMGKNEAFF. The CDR3 coding sequence is TGCGCCAGCAGCCAAGCCTGGACTATGGGGAAAAATGAAGCTTTCTTT.